This TCR beta chain derives from a study of shared clonotypes between healthy human individuals. CDR1 and CDR2 (germline): MNHNS, SASEGT. The CDR3 length is 14 residues. Trimming took 0 bases from V and 6 from J, leaving 6 bases between them. A remark on this clone: In the same sample, other DNA sequences code for this CDR3.

Deep-level running was used for the assay. The data were produced by immunoSEQ multiplex PCR, yet TCRdb's version contains in-frame clones alone and is incomplete. The sample has roughly 2.6 million clones, approximately 94% seen once. The sequence derives from a man aged 18 to 30 in good health. The material sequenced was naive CD4+ T cells sorted from blood. Subset here: CD45RA+ positively selected. V usage is TRBV6-1 and J usage is TRBJ1-6; D gene unclear. The CDR3 DNA reads TGTGCCAGCAGTGAAGCGCTAGGTAATTCACCCCTCCACTTT. Encoded protein: CASSEALGNSPLHF.